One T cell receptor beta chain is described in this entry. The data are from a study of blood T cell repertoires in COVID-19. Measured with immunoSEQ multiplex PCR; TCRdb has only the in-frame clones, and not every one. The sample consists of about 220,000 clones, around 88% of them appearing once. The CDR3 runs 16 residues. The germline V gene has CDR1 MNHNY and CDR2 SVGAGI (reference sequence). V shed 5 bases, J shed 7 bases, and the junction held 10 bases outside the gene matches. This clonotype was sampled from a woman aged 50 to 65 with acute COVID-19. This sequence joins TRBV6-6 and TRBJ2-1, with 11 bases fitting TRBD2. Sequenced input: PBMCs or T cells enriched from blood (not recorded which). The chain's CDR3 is CASSGHSGRATNEQFF. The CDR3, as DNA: TGTGCCAGCAGTGGCCATAGCGGGAGGGCCACTAATGAGCAGTTCTTC.